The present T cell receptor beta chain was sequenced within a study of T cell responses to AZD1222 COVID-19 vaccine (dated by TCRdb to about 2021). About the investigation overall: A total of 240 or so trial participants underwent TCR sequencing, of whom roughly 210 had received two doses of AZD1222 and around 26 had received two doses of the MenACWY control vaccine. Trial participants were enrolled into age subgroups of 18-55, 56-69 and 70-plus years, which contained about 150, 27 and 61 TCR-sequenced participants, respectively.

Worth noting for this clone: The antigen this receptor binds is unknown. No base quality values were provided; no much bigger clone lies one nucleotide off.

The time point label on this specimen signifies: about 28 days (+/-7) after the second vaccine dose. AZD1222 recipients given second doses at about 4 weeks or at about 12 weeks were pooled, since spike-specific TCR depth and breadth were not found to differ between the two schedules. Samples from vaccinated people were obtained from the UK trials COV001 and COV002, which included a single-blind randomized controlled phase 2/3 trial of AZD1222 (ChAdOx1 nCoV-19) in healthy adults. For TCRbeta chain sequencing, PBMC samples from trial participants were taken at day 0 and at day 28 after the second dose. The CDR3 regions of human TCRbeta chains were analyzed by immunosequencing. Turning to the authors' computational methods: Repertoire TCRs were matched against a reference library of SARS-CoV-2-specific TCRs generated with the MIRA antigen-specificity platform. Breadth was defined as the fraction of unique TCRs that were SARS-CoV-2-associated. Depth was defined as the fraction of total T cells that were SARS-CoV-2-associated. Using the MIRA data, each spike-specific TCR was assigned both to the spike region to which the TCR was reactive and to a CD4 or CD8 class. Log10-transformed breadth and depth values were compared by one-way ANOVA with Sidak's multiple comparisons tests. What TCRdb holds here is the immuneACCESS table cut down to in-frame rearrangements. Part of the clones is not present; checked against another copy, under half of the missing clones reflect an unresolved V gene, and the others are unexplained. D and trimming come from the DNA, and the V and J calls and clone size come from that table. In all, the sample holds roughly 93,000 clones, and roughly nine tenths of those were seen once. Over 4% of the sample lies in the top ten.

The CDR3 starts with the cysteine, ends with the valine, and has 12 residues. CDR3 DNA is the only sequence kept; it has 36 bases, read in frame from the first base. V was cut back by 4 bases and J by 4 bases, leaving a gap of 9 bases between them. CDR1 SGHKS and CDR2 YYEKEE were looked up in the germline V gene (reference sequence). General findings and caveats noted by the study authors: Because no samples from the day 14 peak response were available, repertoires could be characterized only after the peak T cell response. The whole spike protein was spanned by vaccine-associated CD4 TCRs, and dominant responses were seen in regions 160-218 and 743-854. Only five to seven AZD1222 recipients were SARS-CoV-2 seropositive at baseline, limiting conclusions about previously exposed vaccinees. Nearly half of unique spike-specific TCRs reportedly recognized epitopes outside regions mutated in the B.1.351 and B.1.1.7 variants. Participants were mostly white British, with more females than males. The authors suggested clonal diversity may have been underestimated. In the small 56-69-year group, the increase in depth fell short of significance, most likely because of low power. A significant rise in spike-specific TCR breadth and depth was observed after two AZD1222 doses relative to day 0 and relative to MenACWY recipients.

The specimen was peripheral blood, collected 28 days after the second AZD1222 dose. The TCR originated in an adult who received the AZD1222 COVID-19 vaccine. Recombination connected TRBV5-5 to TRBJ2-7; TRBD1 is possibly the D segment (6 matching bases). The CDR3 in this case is CASSRTGYEQYV. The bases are TGTGCCAGCAGCCGCACAGGGTACGAGCAGTACGTC.